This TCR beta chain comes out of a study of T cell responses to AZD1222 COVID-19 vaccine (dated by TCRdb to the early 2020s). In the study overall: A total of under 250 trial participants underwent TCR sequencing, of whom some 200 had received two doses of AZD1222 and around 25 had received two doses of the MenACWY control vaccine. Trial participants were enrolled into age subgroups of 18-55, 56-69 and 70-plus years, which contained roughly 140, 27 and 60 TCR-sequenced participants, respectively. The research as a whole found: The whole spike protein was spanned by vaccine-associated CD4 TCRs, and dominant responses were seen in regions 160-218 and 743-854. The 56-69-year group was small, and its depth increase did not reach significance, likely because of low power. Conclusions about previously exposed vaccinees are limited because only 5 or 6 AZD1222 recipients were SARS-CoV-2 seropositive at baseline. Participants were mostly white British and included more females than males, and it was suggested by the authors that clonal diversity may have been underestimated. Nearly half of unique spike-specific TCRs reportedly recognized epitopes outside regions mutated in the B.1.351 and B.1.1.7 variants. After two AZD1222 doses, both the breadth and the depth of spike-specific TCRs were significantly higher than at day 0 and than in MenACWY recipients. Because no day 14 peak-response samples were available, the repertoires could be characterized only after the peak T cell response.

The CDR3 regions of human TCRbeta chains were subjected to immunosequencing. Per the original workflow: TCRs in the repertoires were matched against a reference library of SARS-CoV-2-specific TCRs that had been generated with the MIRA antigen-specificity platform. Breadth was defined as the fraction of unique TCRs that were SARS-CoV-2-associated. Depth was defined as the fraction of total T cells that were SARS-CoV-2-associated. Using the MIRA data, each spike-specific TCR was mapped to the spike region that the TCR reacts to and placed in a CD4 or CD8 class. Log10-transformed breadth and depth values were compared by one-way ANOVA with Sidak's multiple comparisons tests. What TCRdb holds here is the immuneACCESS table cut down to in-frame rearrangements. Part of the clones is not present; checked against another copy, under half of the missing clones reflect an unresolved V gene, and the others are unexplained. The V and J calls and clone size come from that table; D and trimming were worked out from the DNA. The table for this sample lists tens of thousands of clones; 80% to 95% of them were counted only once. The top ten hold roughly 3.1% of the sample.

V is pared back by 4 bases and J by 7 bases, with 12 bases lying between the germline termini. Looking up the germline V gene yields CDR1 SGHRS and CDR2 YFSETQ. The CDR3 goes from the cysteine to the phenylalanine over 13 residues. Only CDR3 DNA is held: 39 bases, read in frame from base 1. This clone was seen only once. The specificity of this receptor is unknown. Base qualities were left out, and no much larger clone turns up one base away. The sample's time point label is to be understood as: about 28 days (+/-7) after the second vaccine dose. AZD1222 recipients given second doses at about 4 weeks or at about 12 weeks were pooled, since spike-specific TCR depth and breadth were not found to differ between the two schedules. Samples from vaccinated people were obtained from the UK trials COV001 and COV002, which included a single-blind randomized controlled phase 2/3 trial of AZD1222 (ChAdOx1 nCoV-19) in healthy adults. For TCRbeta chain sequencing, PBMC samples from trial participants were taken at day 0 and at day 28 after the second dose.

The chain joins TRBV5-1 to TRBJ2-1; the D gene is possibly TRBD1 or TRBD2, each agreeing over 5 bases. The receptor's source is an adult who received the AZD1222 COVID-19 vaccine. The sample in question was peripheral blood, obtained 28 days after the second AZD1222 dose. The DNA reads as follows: TGCGCCAGCAGCCCCCTGGGGGTTAATGAGCAGTTCTTC. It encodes CASSPLGVNEQFF. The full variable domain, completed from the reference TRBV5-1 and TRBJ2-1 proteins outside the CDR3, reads KAGVTQTPRYLIKTRGQQVTLSCSPISGHRSVSWYQQTPGQGLQFLFEYFSETQRNKGNFPGRFSGRQFSNSRSEMNVSTLELGDSALYLCASSPLGVNEQFFGPGTRLTVL.